This T cell receptor (beta chain) was retrieved from a study of blood T cell repertoires in COVID-19. Sequencing was performed with immunoSEQ multiplex PCR; in TCRdb, only in-frame clones are kept and a portion is missing. The sample has approximately 240,000 clones; around nine tenths are singletons. Trimming cost V 0 bases and J 1 base, with 4 bases left between them. The CDR3 totals 14 residues. CDR1 and CDR2 (germline): SGHRS, YFSETQ. The material sequenced was peripheral blood. This chain joins TRBV5-1 and TRBJ2-2; D is undetermined. The clonotype was recovered from a woman aged 35 to 49 who had recovered from COVID-19. The CDR3 here is CASSLGQNTGELFF. Written as DNA, the CDR3 is TGCGCCAGCAGCTTGGGGCAGAACACCGGGGAGCTGTTTTTT.